A selection of T cell receptor beta chains follows, all from one sample in a study of cytomegalovirus exposure and HLA in healthy donors. Some clones are missing from TCRdb's copy, which holds only in-frame ones; the method was immunoSEQ multiplex PCR. The sample yields 150,000 to 200,000 clones, around nine tenths seen once. The sequenced sample was PBMCs. Receptor source: a man between 18 and 29 years old in good health and CMV-seropositive. Each CDR3 is given without its conserved first and last residue. The order of the fields is clone size, V gene, CDR3 protein. Clone size is shown for a subset of rows, as once, few, many or a class of expanded clone.

-	TRBV30	AWSYVGYGNNEQF
-	TRBV5-1	ASSLEVGAINEQF
-	TRBV5-1	ASSFTSGRGGNEQF
-	TRBV6-1	ASSENWQSTMNTEAF
-	TRBV7-2	ASSQRSGGNTGELF
-	TRBV18	ASSPDRAEQF
-	TRBV6-1	ASSEALAGGYEQY
-	TRBV7-9	ASSLYTTGSQYEQY
-	TRBV2	ASSEAIPSPTGGNEQY
-	TRBV30	ASGYPYEQY
-	TRBV19	ASSTRQNGYT
few	TRBV10-3	ASEPGQGLGYT
-	TRBV7-9	ASSLDEADYGYT
-	TRBV4-2	ASSLVGGGRGSETQY